This TCR beta chain is from a study of cytomegalovirus exposure and HLA in healthy donors. Turning to the study itself: Earlier, approximately 110 million unique TCR beta sequences were recovered from around 200 million T cells by an analysis.

This clone occurred a few times. It was with 60 Vbeta and 13 Jbeta primers that the PCR ran. Profiled with immunoSEQ multiplex PCR; TCRdb holds only in-frame clones, not every one. The profile shows about 92,000 clones, about 85% of them singletons. The CDR3 loop spans 17 amino acids. V was clipped by 1 base and J by 3 bases, with 17 bases between them. The germline V gene encodes CDR1 SGHNT and CDR2 YYREEE (reference sequence). The chain uses TRBV5-4 and TRBJ2-1, with D possibly matching TRBD2 (6 bases). The clonotype was recovered from a girl aged 2-10 years in good health and CMV-seropositive. Input material: PBMCs. CDR3 bases: TGTGCCAGCAGCTTGCCCGGGACTCAAAGGGTCTACAATGAGCAGTTCTTC. Its translation is CASSLPGTQRVYNEQFF.